This T cell receptor beta chain was captured in a study of early T cells in non-severe SARS-CoV-2 infection. Study-wide results and limits: VDJdb matches were skewed toward anti-spike CD8 T cell responses.

V was cut by 1 base and J by 5 bases, with 12 bases left in between. The CDR3 is 14 residues long. Germline V lookup: CDR1 MDHEN, CDR2 SYDVKM. TCRdb ran MiXCR on the 5' RACE reads and lists one entry per CDR3 protein. Of about 110,000 distinct CDR3 sequences listed, around 10% are singletons. This clonotype was counted a few times. The antigen is undetermined. The chain employs TRBV28 and TRBJ2-7; D tentatively reads TRBD1 or TRBD2 (5 bases each). The sequence was obtained from an adult who was a healthcare worker with PCR-confirmed SARS-CoV-2 infection or an uninfected control (not recorded which). The sequencing input was whole blood. CDR3 in DNA: TGTGCCAGCAGTTTATTCGGGACCTTTAACGAGCAGTACTTC. As protein: CASSLFGTFNEQYF.